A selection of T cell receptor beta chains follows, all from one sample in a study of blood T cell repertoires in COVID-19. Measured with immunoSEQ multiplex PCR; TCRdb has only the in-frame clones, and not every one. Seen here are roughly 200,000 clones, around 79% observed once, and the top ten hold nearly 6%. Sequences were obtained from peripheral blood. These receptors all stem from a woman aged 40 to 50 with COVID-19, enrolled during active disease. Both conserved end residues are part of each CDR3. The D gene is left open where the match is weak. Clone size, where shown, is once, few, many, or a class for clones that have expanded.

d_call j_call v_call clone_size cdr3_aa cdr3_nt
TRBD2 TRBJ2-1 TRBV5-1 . CASSQGTSGYNEQFF TGCGCCAGCAGCCAAGGGACTAGCGGATACAATGAGCAGTTCTTC
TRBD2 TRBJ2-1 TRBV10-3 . CAINPGTSSNEQFF TGTGCCATCAATCCTGGGACTAGCTCCAATGAGCAGTTCTTC
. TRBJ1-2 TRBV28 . CASRRSAGRYGYTF TGTGCCAGCAGACGCTCAGCAGGTCGCTATGGCTACACCTTC
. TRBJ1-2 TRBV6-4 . CASSDSLRGRQALRYGYTF TGTGCCAGCAGTGACTCTTTGCGAGGTCGACAGGCCCTGCGATATGGCTACACCTTC
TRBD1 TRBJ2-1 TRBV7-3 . CASSYGTGKVDEQFF TGTGCCAGCAGTTATGGGACAGGGAAGGTGGATGAGCAGTTCTTC
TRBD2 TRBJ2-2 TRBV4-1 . CASSQVPSGVTGELFF TGCGCCAGCAGCCAAGTGCCCAGCGGGGTCACCGGGGAGCTGTTTTTT
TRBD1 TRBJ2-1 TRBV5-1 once CASSDLSAQGIFGSYNEQFF TGCGCCAGCAGCGACCTATCCGCACAGGGGATATTTGGGTCATACAATGAGCAGTTCTTC
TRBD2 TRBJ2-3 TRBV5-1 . CASSLGIAGRTTSTDTQYF TGCGCCAGCAGCTTGGGGATAGCGGGTAGGACGACTAGCACAGATACGCAGTATTTT
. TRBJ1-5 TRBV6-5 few CASTVSPPGNQPQHF TGTGCCAGCACGGTCTCCCCCCCCGGCAATCAGCCCCAGCATTTT
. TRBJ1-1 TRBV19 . CASRTTSTEAFF TGTGCCAGTAGAACCACTTCCACTGAAGCTTTCTTT
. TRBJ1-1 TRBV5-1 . CASSIQGVRTEAFF TGCGCCAGCAGCATACAGGGTGTAAGGACTGAAGCTTTCTTT
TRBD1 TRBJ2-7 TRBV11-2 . CASSFIGTGGYEQYF TGTGCCAGCAGCTTCATAGGGACAGGGGGCTACGAGCAGTACTTC
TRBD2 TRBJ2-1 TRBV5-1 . CASSLAGTSALVGNEQFF TGCGCCAGCAGCTTGGCCGGGACTAGCGCTTTGGTGGGGAATGAGCAGTTCTTC
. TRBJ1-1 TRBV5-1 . CASSLDRSLIAEAFF TGCGCCAGCAGCTTGGACAGGAGCCTTATCGCTGAAGCTTTCTTT
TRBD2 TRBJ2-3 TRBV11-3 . CASSTGGSADTQYF TGTGCCAGCAGCACGGGGGGGTCCGCAGATACGCAGTATTTT
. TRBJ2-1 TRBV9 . CASSATRLNEQFF TGTGCCAGCAGCGCGACTAGACTCAATGAGCAGTTCTTC
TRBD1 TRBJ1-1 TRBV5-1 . CASSPDRATMNTEAFF TGCGCCAGCAGCCCTGACAGGGCGACAATGAACACTGAAGCTTTCTTT
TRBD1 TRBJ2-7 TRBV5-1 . CASSLLRGPDSYEQYF TGCGCCAGCAGCTTGCTGAGGGGGCCAGACTCCTACGAGCAGTACTTC
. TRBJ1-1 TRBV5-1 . CASSLVRNTEAFF TGCGCCAGCAGCTTGGTCAGGAACACTGAAGCTTTCTTT
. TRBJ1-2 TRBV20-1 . CSASQSRDQNGYTF TGCAGTGCTAGTCAATCGAGGGATCAGAATGGCTACACCTTC
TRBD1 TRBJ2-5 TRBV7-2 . CASSRGTGVWETQYF TGTGCCAGCAGCCGGGGGACAGGGGTGTGGGAGACCCAGTACTTC
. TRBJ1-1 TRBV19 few CASSMYGEAFF TGTGCCAGTAGTATGTACGGTGAAGCTTTCTTT
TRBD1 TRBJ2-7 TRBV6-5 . CASSQRQGGIYEQYF TGTGCCAGCAGCCAGAGACAGGGTGGAATTTACGAGCAGTACTTC
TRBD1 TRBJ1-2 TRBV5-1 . CASSSGTGVDGYTF TGCGCCAGCAGCTCCGGGACAGGGGTAGACGGCTACACCTTC
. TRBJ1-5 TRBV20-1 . CSANSLTQHF TGCAGTGCTAACTCCTTGACCCAGCATTTT
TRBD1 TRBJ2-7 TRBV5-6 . CASSPPGQWSDEQYF TGTGCCAGCAGCCCCCCGGGACAGTGGTCCGACGAGCAGTACTTC
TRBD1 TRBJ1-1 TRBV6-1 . CASSDQGETEAFF TGTGCCAGCAGTGACCAGGGGGAGACTGAAGCTTTCTTT
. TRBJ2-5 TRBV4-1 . CASSRLGGGQETQYF TGCGCCAGCAGCCGCCTAGGGGGGGGACAAGAGACCCAGTACTTC
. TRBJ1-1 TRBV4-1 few CASSRAGFGDTEAFF TGCGCCAGCAGCCGGGCAGGGTTTGGCGACACTGAAGCTTTCTTT
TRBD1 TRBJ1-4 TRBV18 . CASSGQATNEKLFF TGTGCCAGCTCCGGACAGGCAACTAATGAAAAACTGTTTTTT
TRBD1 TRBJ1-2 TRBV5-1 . CASSFKPGQGYGYTF TGCGCCAGCAGTTTTAAACCGGGACAGGGCTATGGCTACACCTTC
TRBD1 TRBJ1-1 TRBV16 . CASSQLVGQGVAQAFF TGTGCCAGCAGCCAATTAGTCGGACAGGGGGTGGCTCAAGCTTTCTTT
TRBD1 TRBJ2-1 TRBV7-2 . CASSYDRGDYNEQFF TGTGCCAGCAGCTACGACAGGGGGGATTACAATGAGCAGTTCTTC
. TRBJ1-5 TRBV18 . CASSPARGDSNQPQHF TGTGCCAGCTCACCGGCTCGCGGTGATAGCAATCAGCCCCAGCATTTT
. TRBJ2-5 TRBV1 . CTSSQDREEETQYF TGCACCAGCAGCCAAGATCGCGAGGAAGAGACCCAGTACTTC
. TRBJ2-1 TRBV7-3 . CASSLFLRDEQFF TGTGCCAGCAGCTTATTTTTACGCGATGAGCAGTTCTTC
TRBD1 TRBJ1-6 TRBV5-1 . CASSFQGGEGSPLHF TGCGCCAGCAGCTTTCAGGGGGGTGAAGGTTCACCCCTCCACTTT
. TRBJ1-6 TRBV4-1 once CASSQEQAASPLHF TGCGCCAGCAGCCAAGAACAGGCAGCCTCACCCCTCCACTTT
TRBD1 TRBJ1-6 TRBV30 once CAWGRDRDRSPLHF TGTGCCTGGGGACGGGACAGGGATAGATCACCCCTCCACTTT
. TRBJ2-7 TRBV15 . CATSRLLGQSYEQYF TGTGCCACCAGCAGACTTTTAGGACAATCCTACGAGCAGTACTTC
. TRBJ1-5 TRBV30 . CAWSEGGNQPQHF TGTGCCTGGTCTGAGGGGGGCAATCAGCCCCAGCATTTT
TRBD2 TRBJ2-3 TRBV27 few CASSKLAESTDTQYF TGTGCCAGCAGCAAACTAGCGGAGAGCACAGATACGCAGTATTTT
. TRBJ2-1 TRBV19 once CASSITAGLYNEQFF TGTGCCAGTAGTATCACGGCGGGATTATACAATGAGCAGTTCTTC
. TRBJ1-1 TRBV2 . CASSFQTAFNTEAFF TGTGCCAGCAGTTTTCAGACAGCGTTCAACACTGAAGCTTTCTTT
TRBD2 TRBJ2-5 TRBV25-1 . CASSPGTSGIGTQYF TGTGCCAGCAGTCCCGGGACTAGCGGGATAGGGACCCAGTACTTC
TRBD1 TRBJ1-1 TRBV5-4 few CASSPAGTANTEAFF TGTGCCAGCAGCCCGGCCGGGACAGCGAACACTGAAGCTTTCTTT
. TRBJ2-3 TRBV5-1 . CASSLGETTDTQYF TGCGCCAGCAGCTTGGGGGAGACCACAGATACGCAGTATTTT
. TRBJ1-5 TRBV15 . CATSRDFRGNNQPQHF TGTGCCACCAGCAGAGATTTTAGGGGAAACAATCAGCCCCAGCATTTT
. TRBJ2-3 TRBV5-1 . CASSLASSGDSTDTQYF TGCGCCAGCAGCTTGGCAAGTAGCGGAGACAGCACAGATACGCAGTATTTT
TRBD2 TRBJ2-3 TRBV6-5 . CASSSGADTDTQYF TGTGCCAGCAGTAGCGGGGCTGACACAGATACGCAGTATTTT
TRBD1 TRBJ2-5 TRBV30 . CAWTTGGETQYF TGTGCCTGGACTACAGGGGGGGAGACCCAGTACTTC
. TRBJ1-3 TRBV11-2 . CASSLDGQRLSGNTIYF TGTGCCAGCAGCTTAGACGGACAGCGCCTCTCTGGAAACACCATATATTTT
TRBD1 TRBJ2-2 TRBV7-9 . CASSLRKGQGHTGELFF TGTGCCAGCAGCTTAAGGAAAGGACAGGGTCACACCGGGGAGCTGTTTTTT
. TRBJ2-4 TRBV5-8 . CASSPLTSGNIQYF TGTGCCAGCAGCCCCCTTACGAGCGGAAACATTCAGTACTTC
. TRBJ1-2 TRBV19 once CASSIGAEGNYGYTF TGTGCCAGTAGTATAGGGGCAGAGGGTAACTATGGCTACACCTTC
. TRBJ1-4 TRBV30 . CAWSVGRNNEKLFF TGTGCCTGGAGTGTAGGCAGGAACAATGAAAAACTGTTTTTT